Listed here is a single TCR beta chain. Antigen specificity is unknown. This specimen comes from a study of blood T cells in healthy people across ages. Study-level points and caveats: It was found that TCR beta diversity correlated strongly with the percentage of naive T cells. Naive and antigen-experienced cells could not be conclusively compared, given unsorted PBMCs. It was the long-lived donors that had more naive CD4+ cells and higher diversity than aged donors.

A second 7 to 11 cycle PCR used barcoded and J-beta primers. In TCRdb, the 5' RACE reads were re-called with MiXCR into one record per CDR3 protein. The sample has 800,000 to 900,000 distinct CDR3 sequences, approximately 65% seen once; the top ten hold around 30%. Ranging in age from roughly 6 to 100, the donors were healthy Caucasian individuals from Russia. This CDR3 has 11 amino acids. Germline CDR1 MNHNY, CDR2 SVGAGI (reference sequence). Trimming took 7 bases from V and 8 from J, leaving 11 bases between them. Sequenced material: blood. This receptor was taken from a man aged 25-45 years in good health. The genes are TRBV6-6 and TRBJ1-2; D gene uncertain. The CDR3 region is CASTMWEGYTF. DNA of the CDR3: TGTGCCAGCACCATGTGGGAGGGCTACACCTTC.